This T cell receptor (beta chain) was captured in a study of OX40 agonist ivuxolimab in advanced cancers. Overall study context: Having had anti-PD-1, anti-PD-L1 or anti-CTLA-4 therapy before was allowed, and under 50% had some. One hepatocellular carcinoma and a couple of cutaneous melanoma patients partially responded. Study outcomes and limitations: Relative to CD4+ cells, CD8+ T cells on average had more expanded clones.

In the case of this clone: Antigen specificity is unknown.

Measured with immunoSEQ multiplex PCR; TCRdb has only the in-frame clones, and not every one. The data hold 90,000 to 95,000 clones, with approximately 80% observed a single time. Patients who had autoimmune disease history or got systemic immunosuppression were left out. CDR3 length: 15 amino acids. V was clipped by 2 bases and J by 12 bases; unmatched bases: 10. Germline V gene sequence: CDR1 MGHRA, CDR2 YSYEKL. Specimen: CD4+ or CD8+ T cells sorted from blood, collected in a trial of the OX40 agonist ivuxolimab. The chain is built from TRBV4-1 and TRBJ2-1, with 10 bases aligning to TRBD1. The TCR sequence derives from an adult with an advanced solid tumor such as melanoma, head and neck, liver or kidney cancer. The CDR3 sequence: CASSQRRQGASWQFF. In nucleotides, the CDR3 is TGCGCCAGCAGCCAACGGCGACAGGGGGCAAGCTGGCAGTTCTTC.